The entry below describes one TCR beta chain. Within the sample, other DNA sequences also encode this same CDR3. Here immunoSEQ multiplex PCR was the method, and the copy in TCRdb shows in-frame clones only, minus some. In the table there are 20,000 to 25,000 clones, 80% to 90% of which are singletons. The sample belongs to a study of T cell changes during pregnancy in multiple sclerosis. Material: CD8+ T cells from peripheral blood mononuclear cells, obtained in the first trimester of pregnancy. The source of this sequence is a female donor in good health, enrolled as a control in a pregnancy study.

CDR3 DNA sequence: TGTGCCAGCAGTACTAGCGGGTACGAGCAGTACTTC. Translation gives CASSTSGYEQYF. The chain uses TRBV5-4 and TRBJ2-7; 9 bases match TRBD2. With 5 bases clipped from V and 4 bases from J, the junction kept 1 base outside the gene matches. The CDR3 extends over 12 amino acids. Per germline, CDR1 SGHNT and CDR2 YYREEE (reference sequence).